The 17 T cell receptor beta chains reported below all come from one sample, sequenced in a study of vaccination effects on CD4 cells after COVID-19. The authors isolated CD4+ T cells after roughly eleven days of culture. These receptors lack a known antigen. The repertoire was sequenced with immunoSEQ multiplex PCR; TCRdb's copy has only in-frame clones and lacks some. Among 50,000 to 70,000 clones, approximately 70% were seen once, and the ten largest hold approximately 24%. Material: CD4+ T cells from PBMCs cultured without peptide, obtained before COVID-19 vaccination. The receptors come from a human donor who had a prior SARS-CoV-2 infection.

With respect to this clone: An end of the junction differs from the germline gene, which may be a read error. The rearrangement links TRBV12-3 or TRBV12-4 to TRBJ1-2; a possible D gene is TRBD1 (5 bases). This CDR3 comprises 13 residues. The CDR3 DNA follows: TGTGCCAGCAGATTAGGGGAGGACTATGGCTACACCTTC. Protein product: CASRLGEDYGYTF.

The V call is TRBV7-9, the J call TRBJ1-1; D remains ambiguous. The germline CDR1 and CDR2 sequences are SEHNR and FQNEAQ (reference sequence). The CDR3 covers 12 residues. The germline V and J ends were trimmed by 2 bases and 3 bases, with 4 bases remaining between them. CDR3 nucleotide sequence: TGTGCCAGCAGCTTAAGGGACACTGAAGCTTTCTTT. It codes for CASSLRDTEAFF.

The chain uses TRBV18 and TRBJ2-7; TRBD2 aligns across 7 bases. Germline V lookup: CDR1 KGHSH, CDR2 LQKENI. V was pared by 2 bases and J by 7 bases, with 8 bases of the junction left unmatched. This CDR3 has 14 residues. The CDR3 nucleotides are TGTGCCAGCTCACCAATAGCGGGTTCGCGAGAGCAGTACTTC. The encoded protein is CASSPIAGSREQYF.

The chain links TRBV5-6 to TRBJ2-7, with TRBD1 matching 7 bases. The CDR3 extends over 17 amino acids. J lost 3 bases, V lost 2 bases, and 14 bases had no gene match. Per germline, CDR1 SGHDT and CDR2 YYEEEE. Written as DNA, the CDR3 is TGTGCCAGCAGCTTACGGGCAGGGGGTTTATTAGTCTACGAGCAGTACTTC. Its translation: CASSLRAGGLLVYEQYF. Drawing the rest from reference TRBV5-6 and TRBJ2-7, the complete variable domain is DAGVTQSPTHLIKTRGQQVTLRCSPKSGHDTVSWYQQALGQGPQFIFQYYEEEERQRGNFPDRFSGHQFPNYSSELNVNALLLGDSALYLCASSLRAGGLLVYEQYFGPGTRLTVT.

This chain uses TRBV6-5 with TRBJ2-5; D gene uncertain. Trimming stripped 8 bases from V and 5 bases from J, with 18 bases between. Germline values: CDR1 MNHEY, CDR2 SVGAGI. The CDR3 runs to 14 residues. CDR3 nucleotide sequence: TGTGCCAGCCAGATATTCACGGTCCGCGAGACCCAGTACTTC. The encoded protein is CASQIFTVRETQYF.

The chain carries TRBV30 and TRBJ1-2, with TRBD1 as a possible D gene (6 bases). Germline CDR1 and CDR2: GTSNPN and SVGIG (reference sequence). CDR3 length: 15 residues. Trimming stripped 1 base from V and 5 bases from J, with 17 bases between. In DNA, the CDR3 is TGTGCCTGGAGTGATTATAAGGGGGGAGGATATGGCTACACCTTC. Translated, it gives CAWSDYKGGGYGYTF.

In this sample, this clone turned up a few times. The chain uses TRBV19 and TRBJ2-2, with 7 bases fitting TRBD1. The CDR3 totals 13 residues. V shed 6 bases, J shed 5 bases, and the junction held 3 bases outside the gene matches. Germline V gene sequence: CDR1 LNHDA, CDR2 SQIVND (reference sequence). This chain's CDR3 is CASSLRGTGELFF. The DNA for the CDR3 is TGTGCCAGTAGCCTCAGGGGGACCGGGGAGCTGTTTTTT.

This clone was detected once. The chain uses TRBV30 and TRBJ2-5; D is ambiguous. Germline loops: CDR1 GTSNPN, CDR2 SVGIG (reference sequence). Trimming took 0 bases from V and 5 from J, leaving 13 bases between them. The CDR3 is 14 amino acids. DNA of the CDR3: TGTGCCTGGAGTGTTGACGGACCTTCGGAGACCCAGTACTTC. This gives the protein CAWSVDGPSETQYF.

The chain joins TRBV3-1 (or the pseudogene TRBV3-2) to TRBJ2-7; 10 bases line up with TRBD1. There are 15 residues in the CDR3. Unmatched junction bases numbered 7, after V lost 6 bases and J lost 2 bases. CDR1 is LGHDT, CDR2 YNNKEL, per germline (reference sequence). The CDR3: CASRGRDRGTYEQYF. For the CDR3, the DNA is TGTGCCAGCAGGGGACGGGACAGGGGAACCTACGAGCAGTACTTC.

This clone was detected only a few times. The chain carries TRBV25-1 and TRBJ1-2; TRBD1 matches 8 bases. Looked up from germline, CDR1 is MGHDK and CDR2 is SYGVNS. The CDR3 contains 14 residues. V was pared by 3 bases and J by 4 bases, with 4 bases of the junction left unmatched. The CDR3 nucleotides are TGTGCCAGCAGTGATTTCGGACAGGGCTATGGCTACACCTTC. It specifies CASSDFGQGYGYTF.

The chain employs TRBV11-2 and TRBJ1-2; the match to TRBD1 covers 7 bases. CDR1 SGHAT and CDR2 FQNNGV come from the germline V gene. The junction had 9 bases not matched to a gene; V was cut back by 0 bases and J by 8 bases. The CDR3 loop spans 15 amino acids. DNA for the CDR3: TGTGCCAGCAGCTTAGAGACAGGGCTGGTGTCGGGCTACACCTTC. Protein product: CASSLETGLVSGYTF. Together with reference TRBV11-2 and TRBJ1-2, the CDR3 gives the full variable domain: EAGVAQSPRYKIIEKRQSVAFWCNPISGHATLYWYQQILGQGPKLLIQFQNNGVVDDSQLPKDRFSAERLKGVDSTLKIQPAKLEDSAVYLCASSLETGLVSGYTFGSGTRLTVV.

This clone was detected only a few times. The chain joins TRBV24-1 to TRBJ2-1, with 14 positions matching TRBD2. This CDR3 has 15 amino acids. Germline values: CDR1 KGHDR, CDR2 SFDVKD. The ends lost 7 bases at V and 5 bases at J; junction bases unmatched: 3. The CDR3 DNA reads TGTGCCACCAGGGAGGGACTAGCGGGAGACAATGAGCAGTTCTTC. Encoded protein: CATREGLAGDNEQFF.

The chain links TRBV24-1 to TRBJ1-1, with 8 bases fitting TRBD1. Germline assignment: CDR1 KGHDR and CDR2 SFDVKD. V shed 4 bases, J shed 7 bases, and the junction held 10 bases outside the gene matches. The CDR3 consists of 15 residues. CDR3 region: CATSDPRQGRGEAFF. CDR3 in DNA: TGTGCCACCAGTGACCCGAGACAGGGGCGCGGTGAAGCTTTCTTT.

V usage is TRBV7-2 and J usage is TRBJ2-1; 8 nucleotides align to TRBD2. The CDR3 loop spans 16 amino acids. Germline CDR1 and CDR2: SGHTA and FQGNSA. J was trimmed by 10 bases and V by 7 bases; bases with no gene match: 18. The CDR3 reads CASTHSGASGLLEQFF. In nucleotides, the CDR3 is TGTGCCAGCACCCACAGTGGGGCTAGCGGGTTGTTAGAGCAGTTCTTC.

The rearrangement uses TRBV27 and TRBJ1-1; D unclear. The V and J ends lost 6 bases and 1 base respectively, with 15 bases between them. CDR1 and CDR2 (germline): MNHEY, SMNVEV (reference sequence). CDR3 length equals 15 residues. CDR3 DNA sequence: TGTGCCAGCAGCCGGACTCGTCCTAAGAACACTGAAGCTTTCTTT. Its translation: CASSRTRPKNTEAFF.

The chain employs TRBV27 and TRBJ2-3; 8 bases agree with TRBD1. Trimming took 4 bases from V and 1 from J; bases not matched to a gene: 4. The CDR3 consists of 15 residues. The germline CDR1 and CDR2 sequences are MNHEY and SMNVEV (reference sequence). The CDR3 reads CASSSLDRGTDTQYF. CDR3 in DNA: TGTGCCAGCAGTTCCTTGGACAGGGGCACAGATACGCAGTATTTT.

The CDR3 loop is CASSSDRQNEKLFF. CDR3 coding DNA: TGTGCCAGCAGCTCGGACAGGCAAAATGAAAAACTGTTTTTT. This chain uses TRBV13 with TRBJ1-4; 7 bases align to TRBD1. V was pared by 4 bases and J by 5 bases, with 4 bases of the junction left unmatched. The CDR3 length is 14 residues. Germline values: CDR1 PRHDT, CDR2 FYEKMQ (reference sequence).